The present entry profiles one TCR beta chain with its context. What this receptor recognizes is not known. Per-base quality was not reported, and no clone a single base away is much larger than it. Receptor amplification or capture employed PCR. Reads for this sample came from an Illumina HiSeq 2500. To normalize quantification of the TCRbeta repertoire, the TCR libraries were built with molecular barcoding that relied on unique molecular identifiers. In-frame beta chains were kept once TCRdb had trimmed the public reads at Q25 with fastp and called clones with MiXCR. CDR3 protein sequences are deduplicated, and each keeps its most common genes and DNA. Recorded for this sample are 300,000 to 400,000 distinct CDR3 sequences; around 25% of them occurred a single time. The ten biggest clones cover about 10% of the sample. The sample comes from a study of T-cell reconstitution after alpha-beta-depleted transplantation in children (dated by TCRdb to 2016 to 2017). About the study as a whole: Using TCR repertoire profiling, the study quantitatively followed how T-cell immune reconstitution unfolded in children after TCRalphabeta/CD19-depleted allogeneic hematopoietic cell transplantation.

The sample's treatment or condition label is to be understood as: allogeneic hematopoietic cell transplantation with graft depleted of TCRalphabeta T cells and CD19 B cells. Transplant recipients were children who received TCRalphabeta/CD19-depleted allogeneic hematopoietic cell grafts. V is clipped by 7 bases and J by 7 bases, and the sequence between their germline boundaries is 14 bases long. The CDR3 runs 13 residues from the cysteine to the phenylalanine. The DNA shown is the 39-base CDR3, in frame from base 1. From the germline V gene (reference sequence), CDR1 is MNHNY and CDR2 is SVGAGI. Here is what the overall study found, with its caveats: The high TCRbeta diversity at day 60 in some patients was ascribed to recipient T cells and intrathymic progenitors that had survived conditioning. About two months after transplant, the apparently early recovery of alphabetaT-cell counts reportedly depended on just several hundred clones that had expanded rapidly and came from non-depleted graft cells. Over subsequent months, a decline in hyperexpanded clone frequencies was noted, and after one year, T-cell counts and TCRbeta diversity were mostly ascribed to newly produced T cells.

The chain employs TRBV6-6 and TRBJ1-5; no D gene is confidently identified. Sequences were derived from PBMCs, mostly from graft donor cells, sampled 180 days after TCRalphabeta/CD19-depleted stem cell transplant. The TCR sequence derives from a male patient between 10 and 17 years old who had a stem cell transplant for acute lymphoblastic leukemia, so the T cells may come from the graft donor. The bases are TGTGCCAGCACCCTACTCAGGAACCAGCCCCAGCATTTT. Translated, this is CASTLLRNQPQHF.